Listed below are T cell receptor beta chains from one sample, sequenced in a study of CD8+ T cells in alopecia areata. Method: immunoSEQ multiplex PCR; TCRdb's copy keeps in-frame clones and lacks some. The data show roughly 280,000 clones, approximately 60% seen once. This specimen was CD4+ T cells sorted from blood, taken around week 52, from a patient treated with tofacitinib. Receptors were obtained from a human donor with alopecia areata. CDR3s include the opening cysteine and the closing phenylalanine or tryptophan. D genes are given only for firm matches. Rows give clone size only sometimes, using once, few, many, or a class for an expanded clone.

>TRBJ2-5|.|few|TRBV5-1
CASSNQPYQETQYF
TGCGCCAGCAGCAATCAGCCGTACCAAGAGACCCAGTACTTC
>TRBJ1-1|.|few|TRBV10-3
CAIKGRQNTEAFF
TGTGCCATCAAGGGGAGACAGAACACTGAAGCTTTCTTT
>TRBJ2-1|.|few|TRBV5-6
CASSIRSEQFF
TGTGCCAGCAGCATAAGATCCGAGCAGTTCTTC
>TRBJ1-2|.|few|TRBV29-1
CSVEGFGGAYGYTF
TGCAGCGTTGAAGGATTCGGGGGTGCCTACGGCTACACCTTC
>TRBJ2-3|.|few|TRBV30
CAWSIPPDTQYF
TGTGCCTGGAGTATACCCCCTGATACGCAGTATTTT
>TRBJ2-7|TRBD1|.|TRBV18
CASSPWLTGGAAYEQYF
TGTGCCAGCTCACCATGGCTGACAGGGGGCGCCGCGTACGAGCAGTACTTC
>TRBJ2-1|.|.|TRBV15
CATSVEQGYNEQFF
TGTGCCACCAGCGTAGAACAGGGCTACAATGAGCAGTTCTTC
>TRBJ2-5|TRBD2|few|TRBV29-1
CSAGTMTQYF
TGCAGCGCCGGGACTATGACCCAGTACTTC
>TRBJ1-2|.|.|TRBV30
CAWSGVGYTF
TGTGCCTGGAGCGGGGTTGGCTACACCTTC
>TRBJ1-2|.|.|TRBV11-2
CASSLDGRERYGYTF
TGTGCCAGCAGCTTAGATGGCAGGGAGCGCTATGGCTACACCTTC
>TRBJ2-2|.|.|TRBV15
CATSREGGGTGELFF
TGTGCCACCAGCAGAGAAGGGGGGGGCACCGGGGAGCTGTTTTTT
>TRBJ1-5|.|.|TRBV6-5
CASSPQRAGNQPQHF
TGTGCCAGCAGCCCCCAAAGGGCCGGCAATCAGCCCCAGCATTTT
>TRBJ2-5|.|.|TRBV7-2
CASSPGTGWETQYF
TGTGCCAGCAGCCCAGGGACGGGGTGGGAGACCCAGTACTTC
>TRBJ2-1|.|.|TRBV29-1
CSVSMRGGYNEQFF
TGCAGCGTTAGTATGAGGGGGGGATACAATGAGCAGTTCTTC
>TRBJ1-6|TRBD1|few|TRBV5-4
CASSFPGTGNSPLHF
TGTGCCAGCAGCTTCCCCGGGACAGGAAATTCACCCCTCCACTTT
>TRBJ2-1|TRBD2|.|TRBV9
CASSVAPRGAGGSYNEQFF
TGTGCCAGCAGCGTAGCGCCCAGGGGAGCGGGGGGCTCCTACAATGAGCAGTTCTTC
>TRBJ2-3|.|.|TRBV7-9
CASSWPSGDTQYF
TGTGCCAGCTCTTGGCCTTCCGGAGATACGCAGTATTTT
>TRBJ2-7|TRBD2|once|TRBV30
CAWRNPSGVTYEQYF
TGTGCCTGGAGGAACCCTAGCGGGGTAACCTACGAGCAGTACTTC
>TRBJ1-1|.|.|TRBV5-1
CASSLPTNLNTEAFF
TGCGCCAGCAGCTTGCCCACAAACTTGAACACTGAAGCTTTCTTT
>TRBJ2-1|.|.|TRBV7-2
CASSLGQRDEQFF
TGTGCCAGCAGCCTCGGACAGCGCGATGAGCAGTTCTTC
>TRBJ1-2|.|.|TRBV30
CACFIGVGYTF
TGTGCCTGTTTTATTGGTGTTGGCTACACCTTC
>TRBJ2-1|TRBD1|.|TRBV19
CASSRTGLDNEQFF
TGTGCCAGTAGTCGGACAGGGTTAGACAATGAGCAGTTCTTC
>TRBJ1-5|.|.|TRBV6-5
CASSAGRQPQHF
TGTGCCAGCAGTGCCGGACGTCAGCCCCAGCATTTT
>TRBJ2-1|.|few|TRBV14
CASSLVRGLYNEQFF
TGTGCCAGCAGCTTAGTGAGGGGCCTCTACAATGAGCAGTTCTTC
>TRBJ2-7|.|.|TRBV4-1
CASSQDDDYEQYF
TGCGCCAGCAGCCAAGATGACGACTACGAGCAGTACTTC
>TRBJ2-5|.|.|TRBV7-8
CASSLLSHQETQYF
TGTGCCAGCAGCTTATTAAGTCACCAAGAGACCCAGTACTTC
>TRBJ1-4|TRBD1|.|TRBV29-1
CSVADRGQEKLFF
TGCAGCGTTGCGGACAGGGGGCAGGAAAAACTGTTTTTT
>TRBJ2-3|.|.|TRBV5-1
CASRWQGIADTQYF
TGCGCCAGCAGGTGGCAGGGGATAGCAGATACGCAGTATTTT
>TRBJ2-7|.|.|TRBV29-1
CSVEGFKYEQYF
TGCAGCGTTGAAGGCTTCAAGTACGAGCAGTACTTC
>TRBJ2-7|.|.|TRBV29-1
CSGRTHNYEQYF
TGCAGCGGCCGGACACATAACTACGAGCAGTACTTC
>TRBJ2-5|.|.|TRBV7-9
CASSWQAVQYF
TGTGCCAGCAGCTGGCAGGCGGTCCAGTACTTC
>TRBJ1-4|.|.|TRBV29-1
CSVAREGRTEKLFF
TGCAGCGTAGCCCGGGAGGGGCGTACTGAAAAACTGTTTTTT
>TRBJ2-7|.|.|TRBV5-1
CASSVTSPYEQYF
TGCGCCAGCAGCGTGACTAGTCCGTACGAGCAGTACTTC
>TRBJ1-6|.|few|TRBV29-1
CSVVEGVNSPLHF
TGCAGCGTTGTGGAGGGAGTGAATTCACCCCTCCACTTT
>TRBJ2-1|.|.|TRBV19
CASSPTWGREAYNEQFF
TGTGCCAGTAGCCCTACTTGGGGCAGGGAAGCCTACAATGAGCAGTTCTTC
>TRBJ1-2|.|.|TRBV7-2
CASSFRRSRGTNYGYTF
TGTGCCAGCAGCTTCCGTAGATCGAGGGGAACTAACTATGGCTACACCTTC
>TRBJ2-3|TRBD1|.|TRBV7-3
CASSPGTGRTDTQYF
TGTGCCAGCAGCCCCGGGACAGGGAGGACAGATACGCAGTATTTT
>TRBJ2-5|.|.|TRBV29-1
CSVEGRHGLQETQYF
TGCAGCGTTGAAGGGCGGCATGGACTCCAAGAGACCCAGTACTTC
>TRBJ2-7|.|.|TRBV30
CAWSTRYHEQYF
TGTGCCTGGAGTACTAGATACCACGAGCAGTACTTC
>TRBJ2-2|TRBD2|few|TRBV29-1
CSVEDLGGPTGELFF
TGCAGCGTTGAAGATCTGGGAGGGCCCACCGGGGAGCTGTTTTTT
>TRBJ2-7|TRBD2|.|TRBV5-6
CASSYWTSGGNYEQYF
TGTGCCAGCAGCTACTGGACTAGCGGGGGGAACTACGAGCAGTACTTC
>TRBJ2-5|.|.|TRBV10-3
CAISTGTPETQYF
TGTGCCATCAGTACCGGGACCCCAGAGACCCAGTACTTC
>TRBJ2-1|.|.|TRBV11-1
CASSLAYEIPEQFF
TGTGCCAGCAGCTTAGCCTACGAGATCCCAGAGCAGTTCTTC
>TRBJ1-6|.|.|TRBV5-1
CASSLDSHNSPLHF
TGCGCCAGCAGCTTGGACAGCCATAATTCACCCCTCCACTTT
>TRBJ1-5|.|.|TRBV7-2
CASSLAPHQPQHF
TGTGCCAGCAGCTTAGCCCCCCATCAGCCCCAGCATTTT
>TRBJ2-2|.|.|TRBV9
CASRVGSNTGELFF
TGTGCCAGCCGCGTCGGTTCGAACACCGGGGAGCTGTTTTTT
>TRBJ2-1|TRBD1|.|TRBV2
CASSATGGGYEQFF
TGTGCCAGCAGCGCGACAGGGGGCGGCTATGAGCAGTTCTTC
>TRBJ2-6|.|few|TRBV2
CASSDNLPGANVLTF
TGTGCCAGCAGTGACAATCTCCCTGGGGCCAACGTCCTGACTTTC
>TRBJ1-1|.|.|TRBV30
CAWSGLGNTEAFF
TGTGCCTGGAGTGGATTAGGGAACACTGAAGCTTTCTTT
>TRBJ2-5|TRBD2|.|TRBV29-1
CSVEVISGMGTQYF
TGCAGCGTTGAAGTTATTAGCGGGATGGGGACCCAGTACTTC
>TRBJ2-6|.|.|TRBV5-1
CASSPTGSSGANVLTF
TGCGCCAGCAGTCCAACAGGGAGCTCTGGGGCCAACGTCCTGACTTTC
>TRBJ1-1|.|.|TRBV30
CAWSGGAVTEAFF
TGTGCCTGGAGTGGGGGGGCTGTGACTGAAGCTTTCTTT
>TRBJ2-7|TRBD1|.|TRBV27
CASSPRDRALEQYF
TGTGCCAGCAGTCCCCGGGACAGGGCGTTAGAGCAGTACTTC
>TRBJ1-1|.|.|TRBV2
CASSRTERRAAFF
TGTGCCAGCTCTAGGACAGAAAGAAGGGCAGCTTTCTTT
>TRBJ2-7|TRBD1|.|TRBV29-1
CSVYQGAGDEQYF
TGCAGCGTTTACCAGGGGGCAGGGGACGAGCAGTACTTC
>TRBJ1-2|.|.|TRBV14
CASSQGPGGWYGYTF
TGTGCCAGCAGCCAAGGTCCAGGAGGATGGTATGGCTACACCTTC
>TRBJ1-2|.|.|TRBV4-3
CASSQGSDLDRRRGGYTF
TGCGCCAGCAGCCAAGGGTCGGATCTTGACAGGCGCAGGGGTGGCTACACCTTC